This entry lists 20 T cell receptor beta chains sequenced from one sample in a study of T cell repertoires in cytomegalovirus infection. Which antigens these TCRs recognize remains unknown. One entry per CDR3 protein, called by TCRdb with MiXCR from the reads. The profile shows some 500,000 distinct CDR3 sequences, roughly 42% of them singletons. The sequenced sample was cultured PBMCs, obtained from culture after CMV antigen stimulation. These receptors all stem from a human donor in good health (CMV status not recorded). Some clones in this sample may be carry-over from other donors' samples.

A few counts support this clonotype. The chain couples TRBV24-1 to TRBJ2-5; TRBD1 matches at 9 bases. The length of the CDR3 is 16 residues. Germline CDR1 and CDR2: KGHDR and SFDVKD. J was trimmed by 5 bases and V by 4 bases; bases with no gene match: 10. The CDR3 DNA is TGTGCCACCAGTGACTCGAGGACAGGGGCAGCGGAGACCCAGTACTTC. As protein: CATSDSRTGAAETQYF.

In its sample, this clonotype was seen a few times. J is TRBJ2-5 and V is TRBV12-3 or TRBV12-4; maybe TRBD2 (6 bases). V was shortened by 6 bases and J by 2 bases, with 43 bases between the two germline ends. The CDR3 is 24 amino acids. This chain's CDR3 is CASRLPRIVTGRRRDGGVQETQYF. For the CDR3, the DNA is TGTGCCAGCAGACTACCGAGGATTGTAACCGGAAGGCGGAGGGACGGTGGGGTTCAAGAGACCCAGTACTTC.

This clonotype was observed at least ten times. The chain combines TRBV7-8 with TRBJ2-6; possible D gene TRBD1, 5 bases. V lost 5 bases and J lost 2, with 19 bases in between. CDR3 length: 18 residues. Germline loops: CDR1 SGHVS, CDR2 FQNEAQ. Written as DNA, the CDR3 is TGTGCCAGCAGCACCTATCAGGGTCTCCTCGCTGGGGCCAACGTCCTGACTTTC. This translates into CASSTYQGLLAGANVLTF.

The chain combines TRBV7-8 with TRBJ2-3, with D perhaps TRBD2 (5 bases). This CDR3 comprises 13 residues. Germline V gives CDR1 SGHVS, CDR2 FQNEAQ. V was clipped by 5 bases and J by 8 bases, with 14 bases between them. The CDR3 reads CASSNPKRATQYF. The CDR3 coding sequence is TGTGCCAGCAGCAACCCGAAGAGGGCTACGCAGTATTTT.

This clonotype was found a few times. J is TRBJ2-1 and V is TRBV10-3; D remains ambiguous. Trimming took 3 bases from V and 8 from J, leaving 8 bases between them. CDR3 length: 12 residues. CDR1 and CDR2 from the germline V gene are ENHRY and SYGVKD. CDR3 protein: CAISESLDEQFF. The CDR3 DNA reads as TGTGCCATCAGTGAATCTCTCGATGAGCAGTTCTTC.

This chain joins TRBV7-2 and TRBJ2-1; 7 bases fit TRBD2. The ends lost 6 bases at V and 0 bases at J; junction bases unmatched: 11. Germline values: CDR1 SGHTA, CDR2 FQGNSA. The length of the CDR3 is 17 residues. The CDR3 loop is CASRPLAGESSYNEQFF. For the CDR3, the DNA is TGTGCCAGCAGGCCGTTGGCGGGAGAGAGCTCCTACAATGAGCAGTTCTTC.

The chain links TRBV6-1 to TRBJ1-6; no reliable D call. V gave up 1 base and J gave up 6 bases, with 13 bases separating them. Germline CDR1 reads MNHNS; CDR2 reads SASEGT. The CDR3 spans 16 residues. DNA for the CDR3: TGTGCCAGCAGTGAAGATCCCGACGTTCTTAATTCACCCCTCCACTTT. Translation gives CASSEDPDVLNSPLHF.

This clonotype was observed a few times. DNA for the CDR3: TGTGCCATCAGTGAGGAAGGGTATGGCTACACCTTC. Translating it yields CAISEEGYGYTF. The V call is TRBV10-3, the J call TRBJ1-2; no reliable D call. Germline V lookup: CDR1 ENHRY, CDR2 SYGVKD. The CDR3 is made up of 12 amino acids. Trimming took off 2 bases at V and 5 bases at J, with 6 bases between the two ends.

This clonotype has just a few counts. The V and J genes are TRBV7-6 and TRBJ2-3; 8 positions agree with TRBD2. Germline CDR1 and CDR2: SGHVS and FNYEAQ. V lost 4 bases and J lost 1; bases outside the gene matches: 4. The CDR3 loop spans 15 amino acids. CDR3 nucleotides: TGTGCCAGCAGCTCCCTAGCGGGCCGCACAGATACGCAGTATTTT. Its translation: CASSSLAGRTDTQYF.

Only a few counts were recorded for this clonotype. This rearrangement joins TRBV7-8 to TRBJ1-5, with 7 bases aligning to TRBD1. Trimming removed 3 bases from V and 4 bases from J; junction bases left unmatched: 12. CDR1 SGHVS and CDR2 FQNEAQ come from the germline V gene. The CDR3 totals 17 residues. CDR3: CASSLQTGLRENQPQHF. The CDR3, as DNA: TGTGCCAGCAGCTTGCAGACAGGGTTGCGGGAGAATCAGCCCCAGCATTTT.

Only a few counts were recorded for this clonotype. The chain is built from TRBV19 and TRBJ2-7, with D perhaps TRBD1 (6 bases). There are 13 residues in the CDR3. Germline CDR1 and CDR2: LNHDA and SQIVND (reference sequence). Deletions cut 9 bases from V and 2 bases from J, with 14 bases between. CDR3 sequence: CASVGQGTYEQYF. CDR3 bases: TGTGCCAGCGTTGGTCAGGGGACCTACGAGCAGTACTTC. The full variable domain, in which reference TRBV19 and TRBJ2-7 provide the parts outside the CDR3, is DGGITQSPKYLFRKEGQNVTLSCEQNLNHDAMYWYRQDPGQGLRLIYYSQIVNDFQKGDIAEGYSVSREKKESFPLTVTSAQKNPTAFYLCASVGQGTYEQYFGPGTRLTVT.

V gene TRBV7-2 combines with J gene TRBJ1-1; 9 bases are shared with TRBD1. CDR3 length: 14 amino acids. V dropped 5 bases and J dropped 3; count of bases not matched to a gene: 4. Germline V lookup: CDR1 SGHTA, CDR2 FQGNSA. For the CDR3, the DNA is TGTGCCAGCAGCACAGGGGGCGTCGACACTGAAGCTTTCTTT. Translating gives CASSTGGVDTEAFF.

This clonotype has just a few counts. The DNA of the CDR3 is TGCGCCAGCAGCCAACAGGCAGCGGGAAGCTCCTACGAGCAGTACTTC. This encodes CASSQQAAGSSYEQYF. The chain employs TRBV4-3 and TRBJ2-7, with TRBD2 matching 7 bases. Germline CDR1 reads LGHNA; CDR2 reads YSLEER. This CDR3 has 16 residues. The J segment lost 0 bases and the V segment lost 2 bases, leaving 7 bases of the junction unmatched.

The gene calls are TRBV12-3 or TRBV12-4 and TRBJ1-1, with no clear D. The CDR3 loop spans 13 amino acids. V lost 5 bases to trimming and J lost 4 bases, with 11 bases between them. The DNA for the CDR3 is TGTGCCAGCAGTCCAGGCTTCGGCACTGAAGCTTTCTTT. Amino acids: CASSPGFGTEAFF.

The chain is built from TRBV19 and TRBJ1-5; D unclear. Trimming took 5 bases from V and 1 from J, leaving 12 bases between them. CDR1 and CDR2 (germline): LNHDA, SQIVND (reference sequence). The CDR3 length is 15 residues. The CDR3 reads CASSFVASSNQPQHF. CDR3 bases: TGTGCCAGTAGTTTCGTGGCAAGCAGCAATCAGCCCCAGCATTTT. Complete variable domain (other parts from reference TRBV19 and TRBJ1-5): DGGITQSPKYLFRKEGQNVTLSCEQNLNHDAMYWYRQDPGQGLRLIYYSQIVNDFQKGDIAEGYSVSREKKESFPLTVTSAQKNPTAFYLCASSFVASSNQPQHFGDGTRLSIL.

This sequence joins TRBV7-2 and TRBJ2-3, with 7 nucleotides matching TRBD2. The germline gives CDR1 SGHTA, CDR2 FQGNSA. The CDR3 is made up of 15 amino acids. Trimming cost V 1 base and J 7 bases; bases outside gene matches: 8. As DNA, the CDR3 is TGTGCCAGCAGCTTAGGGGGACTGCGGGGGAATACGCAGTATTTT. Encoded protein: CASSLGGLRGNTQYF.

The CDR3 sequence is CAISEPPKETQYF. In DNA, the CDR3 is TGTGCCATCAGTGAGCCACCAAAAGAGACCCAGTACTTC. This sequence joins TRBV10-3 and TRBJ2-5, with no clear D. Trimming removed 2 bases from V and 3 bases from J, with 7 bases in between. The CDR3 length is 13 residues. Germline assignment: CDR1 ENHRY and CDR2 SYGVKD.

The chain has TRBV11-2 and TRBJ2-1; TRBD1 agrees at 7 bases. This CDR3 is 19 amino acids long. The V and J ends lost 2 bases and 0 bases, in that order; junction bases with no gene match: 13. From germline, CDR1 is SGHAT and CDR2 FQNNGV. CDR3 coding DNA: TGTGCCAGCAGCTTAAGGGGACAAGACAGGGCCAGCTCCTACAATGAGCAGTTCTTC. Its translation is CASSLRGQDRASSYNEQFF.

The gene calls are TRBV20-1 and TRBJ2-1, with 9 bases matching TRBD2. V lost 3 bases, J lost 8 bases, and 14 bases stayed unmatched. This CDR3 comprises 16 residues. In germline, CDR1 is DFQATT, CDR2 SNEGSKA (reference sequence). The DNA for the CDR3 is TGCAGTGCTAGGAATCCGAAGACTAGCGGTGGGGATGAGCAGTTCTTC. Encoded protein: CSARNPKTSGGDEQFF.

This chain links TRBV28 with TRBJ1-5; 7 nucleotides align to TRBD1. This CDR3 is 14 amino acids long. Germline trimming cut 5 bases from V and 7 bases from J; bases unmatched to any gene: 8. In germline, CDR1 is MDHEN, CDR2 SYDVKM. Written as DNA, the CDR3 is TGTGCCAGCAGTCCTTACAGGGGAGGACAGCCCCAGCATTTT. This encodes CASSPYRGGQPQHF.